This entry lists 11 T cell receptor beta chains sequenced from one sample in a study of T cell repertoires in cytomegalovirus infection. TCRdb reprocessed the reads with MiXCR, giving one entry per CDR3 protein. Here the sample spans a few hundred thousand distinct CDR3 sequences, over 15% being singletons. Sequenced material: CD8+ T cells from PBMCs. The receptors come from a human donor in good health (CMV status not recorded). Some clones in this sample may be carry-over from other donors' samples.

The chain is built from TRBV7-9 and TRBJ1-1, with TRBD1 as a possible D gene (5 bases). The length of the CDR3 is 15 residues. Trimming cost V 2 bases and J 5 bases, with 15 bases left between them. From germline, CDR1 is SEHNR and CDR2 FQNEAQ (reference sequence). DNA for the CDR3: TGTGCCAGCAGCTTAATGGGGTATGGGGGTACTGAAGCTTTCTTT. Amino acid sequence: CASSLMGYGGTEAFF.

This clonotype occurred many times. The chain has TRBV7-2 and TRBJ1-2; D possibly corresponds to TRBD1 (6 bases). The V and J ends lost 0 bases and 3 bases respectively, with 8 bases between them. The CDR3 runs 14 residues. Germline CDR1 reads SGHTA; CDR2 reads FQGNSA. Here the CDR3 DNA reads TGTGCCAGCAGCTTAGCGTCAGGGGACTATGGCTACACCTTC. This translates into CASSLASGDYGYTF.

The chain recombines TRBV7-2 with TRBJ1-6; D not certain. Deletions cut 5 bases from V and 0 bases from J, with 17 bases between. Germline values: CDR1 SGHTA, CDR2 FQGNSA. The CDR3 is made up of 18 amino acids. CDR3 DNA sequence: TGTGCCAGCAGCCCGGACGCCGCAAGAAGCTCCTATAATTCACCCCTCCACTTT. Its translation: CASSPDAARSSYNSPLHF.

This clonotype was seen a few times. The chain couples TRBV20-1 to TRBJ2-7; 7 positions agree with TRBD1. Germline CDR1 DFQATT, CDR2 SNEGSKA (reference sequence). V trimming: 6 bases; J trimming: 3 bases; junction bases outside the gene matches: 8. CDR3 length: 13 residues. In nucleotides, the CDR3 is TGCAGTGCCAGAAACCGGGACAGCTACGAGCAGTACTTC. As protein: CSARNRDSYEQYF.

This clonotype has a count of ten or more. The V call is TRBV6-6, the J call TRBJ1-5; D call uncertain. V was trimmed by 0 bases and J by 1 base, leaving 7 bases between them. CDR3 length: 15 amino acids. Germline V gene lookup returns CDR1 MNHNY and CDR2 SVGAGI (reference sequence). CDR3 DNA: TGTGCCAGCAGTTACTCGGAGGGAAGCAATCAGCCCCAGCATTTT. This translates into CASSYSEGSNQPQHF.

The table lists this clonotype with many counts. The chain has TRBV7-8 and TRBJ1-1; D not certain. V lost 3 bases and J 1 base, leaving 12 bases between the germline ends. Germline lookup yields CDR1 SGHVS and CDR2 FQNEAQ. The length of the CDR3 is 15 residues. The CDR3 DNA follows: TGTGCCAGCAGCTTTGGAAACAGCCCGAACACTGAAGCTTTCTTT. This codes for CASSFGNSPNTEAFF.

This clonotype was seen many times. This rearrangement joins TRBV12-5 to TRBJ1-1; no firm D call. CDR1 LGHNT and CDR2 FRNRAP come from the germline V gene. CDR3 size: 13 residues. The V and J ends lost 6 bases and 4 bases respectively, with 12 bases between them. The CDR3: CASGAAWSTEAFF. CDR3 coding DNA: TGTGCTAGTGGGGCAGCCTGGAGCACTGAAGCTTTCTTT.

The chain is built from TRBV6-2 or TRBV6-3 and TRBJ2-5; 11 positions agree with TRBD2. There are 14 residues in the CDR3. Trimming at V came to 6 bases and at J to 1 base, leaving 1 base not matched to a gene. Germline-derived CDR1 and CDR2 are MNHEY and SVGEGT. This CDR3 is CASSLAGGQETQYF. The CDR3 DNA is TGTGCCAGCAGCCTAGCGGGGGGCCAAGAGACCCAGTACTTC.

This clonotype was recorded many times. This rearrangement joins TRBV28 to TRBJ1-2; TRBD1 agrees at 7 bases. V was pared by 6 bases and J by 5 bases, with 15 bases of the junction left unmatched. The CDR3 consists of 16 residues. Germline loops: CDR1 MDHEN, CDR2 SYDVKM. CDR3 residues: CASSPARDSLKYGYTF. The CDR3 coding sequence is TGTGCCAGCAGCCCAGCCCGGGACAGCCTTAAGTATGGCTACACCTTC.

This clonotype was seen a few times. The chain is built from TRBV6-6 and TRBJ1-1; tentatively, D is TRBD1 (6 bases). The CDR3 runs to 15 residues. Per the germline V gene, CDR1 is MNHNY and CDR2 is SVGAGI (reference sequence). Trimming took off 8 bases at V and 3 bases at J, with 19 bases between the two ends. In DNA form, the CDR3 reads TGTGCCAGCTCCAACAGGGTCTTTTTGGACACTGAAGCTTTCTTT. It translates to CASSNRVFLDTEAFF.

The chain combines TRBV20-1 with TRBJ2-7; no clear D. The V and J ends lost 3 bases and 3 bases respectively, with 12 bases between them. Germline assignment: CDR1 DFQATT and CDR2 SNEGSKA (reference sequence). The CDR3 spans 13 residues. The CDR3: CSASPLRNYEQYF. The CDR3 coding sequence is TGCAGTGCTAGTCCCCTCCGAAACTACGAGCAGTACTTC.